A single sample is the source of the 7 T cell receptor beta chains below, sequenced in a study of blood T cell repertoires in COVID-19. Sequencing used immunoSEQ multiplex PCR; TCRdb keeps in-frame clones, though not all of them. The sample lists 190,000 or so clones; 80% to 90% were seen once. The sequenced sample consisted of peripheral blood. Source of these receptors: a woman in her sixties or seventies with acute or convalescent COVID-19.

The chain uses TRBV7-9 and TRBJ1-5; D unresolved. V lost 3 bases and J lost 5, with 8 bases in between. This CDR3 is built from 13 residues. Germline V gene data show CDR1 as SEHNR and CDR2 as FQNEAQ (reference sequence). In nucleotides, the CDR3 is TGTGCCAGCAGCTTTTCCGGGGATCAGCCCCAGCATTTT. Translating it yields CASSFSGDQPQHF.

Comments on this clone: The same CDR3 can be traced to other DNA sequences in this sample. The chain links TRBV6-2 or TRBV6-3 to TRBJ1-5; a possible D gene is TRBD1 (5 bases). The CDR3 runs to 13 residues. Germline V gene data show CDR1 as MNHEY and CDR2 as SVGEGT. Trimming cost V 2 bases and J 6 bases, with 8 bases left between them. In nucleotides, the CDR3 is TGTGCCAGCAGTTACGACGGGGGTCAGCCCCAGCATTTT. It yields the protein CASSYDGGQPQHF.

The genes are TRBV7-2 and TRBJ1-5, with TRBD1 matching 7 bases. The CDR3 spans 14 residues. V lost 4 bases to trimming and J lost 3 bases; unmatched junction nucleotides: 3. CDR1 and CDR2 (germline): SGHTA, FQGNSA. CDR3 residues: CASSSGQFNQPQHF. CDR3 in DNA: TGTGCCAGCAGCTCGGGACAGTTCAATCAGCCCCAGCATTTT.

The chain is built from TRBV5-4 and TRBJ2-7; D not resolved. CDR3 length: 12 amino acids. Germline CDR1 SGHNT, CDR2 YYREEE (reference sequence). Trimming took off 0 bases at V and 6 bases at J, with 7 bases between the two ends. CDR3 in amino acids: CASSLDTAEQYF. The DNA of the CDR3 is TGTGCCAGCAGCTTGGATACAGCCGAGCAGTACTTC.

The J gene is TRBJ1-2, the V gene TRBV4-2; TRBD1 might be the D (6 bases). Germline V gives CDR1 LGHNA, CDR2 YNFKEQ. The CDR3 has 18 amino acids. V gave up 0 bases and J gave up 4 bases, with 21 bases separating them. For the CDR3, the DNA is TGTGCCAGCAGCCAAGATTGGGGACGACAGGTCCCCTTCTATGGCTACACCTTC. It translates to CASSQDWGRQVPFYGYTF.

The V gene is TRBV6-5, the J gene TRBJ2-7, with 15 positions matching TRBD2. This CDR3 region has 15 residues. V lost 5 bases and J lost 5; bases outside the gene matches: 4. Germline V lookup: CDR1 MNHEY, CDR2 SVGAGI. The CDR3 sequence is CASSPGTSGRNEQYF. The DNA for the CDR3 is TGTGCCAGCAGTCCCGGGACTAGCGGGAGGAACGAGCAGTACTTC.

The chain links TRBV5-4 to TRBJ2-5; D is perhaps TRBD2 (7 bases). V was pared by 3 bases and J by 2 bases, with 17 bases between. Germline-derived CDR1 and CDR2 are SGHNT and YYREEE (reference sequence). The CDR3 extends over 16 amino acids. The CDR3 reads CASSWGGGLTQETQYF. In DNA form, the CDR3 reads TGTGCCAGCAGCTGGGGGGGCGGACTGACTCAAGAGACCCAGTACTTC.